This T cell receptor (beta chain) is drawn from a study of T cell responses to AZD1222 COVID-19 vaccine. Study-level findings and limits: White British people made up most donors, females outnumbered males, and clonal diversity was possibly underestimated. No day 14 peak samples; only post-peak repertoires were characterized.

This clone was counted between two and nine times. Its target is not known. Researchers grouped second doses given at about 4 or about 12 weeks into one pool. V lost 0 bases and J lost 6, with 6 bases in between. There are 13 residues in the CDR3. CDR1 SGHDT and CDR2 YYEEEE come from the germline V gene. Repertoires were generated with immunoSEQ multiplex PCR, while TCRdb's copy carries only in-frame clones and drops some. Of fewer than 85,000 clones in the sample, roughly 87% were seen once. The TCR was taken from an adult who received the AZD1222 COVID-19 vaccine. The specimen comprised peripheral blood, sampled 28 days after the second AZD1222 dose. The chain combines TRBV5-6 with TRBJ2-2; D call uncertain. Here the CDR3 DNA reads TGTGCCAGCAGCTTGGCCTATCCCGGGGAGCTGTTTTTT. This sequence encodes CASSLAYPGELFF.